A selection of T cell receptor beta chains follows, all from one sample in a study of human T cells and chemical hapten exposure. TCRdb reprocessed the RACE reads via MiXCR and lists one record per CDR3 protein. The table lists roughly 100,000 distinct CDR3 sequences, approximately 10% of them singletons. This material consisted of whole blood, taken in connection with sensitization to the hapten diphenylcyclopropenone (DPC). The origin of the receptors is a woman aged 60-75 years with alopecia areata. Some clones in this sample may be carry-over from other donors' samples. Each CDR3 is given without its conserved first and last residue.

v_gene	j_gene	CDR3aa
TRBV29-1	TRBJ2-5	SAGAMQETQY
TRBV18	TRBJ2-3	ASSPFQEGTDTQY
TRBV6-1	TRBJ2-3	ASRLQGAGTDTQY
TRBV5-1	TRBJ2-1	ASSPTSGGAPNEQF
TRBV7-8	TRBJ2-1	ASSLPSRYRPAYQF
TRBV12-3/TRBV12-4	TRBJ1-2	ASSLWGVDYGYT
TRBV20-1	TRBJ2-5	SATGTGSTSGAQETQY
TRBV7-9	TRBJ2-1	ASSLGLPGLSYNEQF
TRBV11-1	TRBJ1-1	ASSFVRGDTEAF
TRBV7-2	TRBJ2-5	ASSRQERETQY
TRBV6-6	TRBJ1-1	ASSPDRAGTEAF
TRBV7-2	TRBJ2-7	ASSRTSGEYEQY
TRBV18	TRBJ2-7	ASSSGGDGGEQY
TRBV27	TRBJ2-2	ASRSSWAGDTGELF
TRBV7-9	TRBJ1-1	ASGAQQNTEAF
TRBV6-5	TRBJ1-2	ASSSQGGYT
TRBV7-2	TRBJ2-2	ASSGAPTGGVLF
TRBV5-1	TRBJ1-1	ASSLGGKEQAF
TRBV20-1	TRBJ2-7	SARSNPTYEQY
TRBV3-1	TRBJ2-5	ASSQDGRLGGEETQY
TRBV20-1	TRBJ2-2	SATGYTGELF
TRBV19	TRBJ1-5	ASSISRTDSNQPQH
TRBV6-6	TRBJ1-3	ASRETGSSGNTIY
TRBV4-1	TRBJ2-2	ASSQEQGGTGELF
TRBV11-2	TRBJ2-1	ASSSQVSTYNEQF
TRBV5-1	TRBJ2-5	ASSLVTSGGQETQY
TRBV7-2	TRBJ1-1	ASSLDGPIEAF
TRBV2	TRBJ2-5	ASSDTQETQY
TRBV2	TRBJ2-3	ASGFARASTDTQY
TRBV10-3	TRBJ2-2	ATRTGVNTGELF